What follows are 27 T cell receptor beta chains derived from one specimen sequenced in a study of T cells after yellow fever vaccination. TCRdb fed the 5' RACE reads into MiXCR, producing one record per CDR3 protein. The repertoire has 350,000 to 450,000 distinct CDR3 sequences, around 20% of them found once; the top ten carry roughly 19%. Material: PBMCs, obtained before the yellow fever booster vaccination. Receptors were obtained from a man between 18 and 35 years old who received the YFV17D yellow fever vaccine.

V gene TRBV6-5 combines with J gene TRBJ2-2; 7 nucleotides agree with TRBD1. V trimming: 7 bases; J trimming: 3 bases; junction bases outside the gene matches: 5. Per the germline V gene, CDR1 is MNHEY and CDR2 is SVGAGI. CDR3 length equals 14 residues. The CDR3, as DNA: TGTGCCAGCACTACAGGGGAATACACCGGGGAGCTGTTTTTT. Protein sequence: CASTTGEYTGELFF.

This clonotype appeared a single time. The V and J genes are TRBV2 and TRBJ2-6; D is undetermined. V gave up 7 bases and J gave up 0 bases, with 13 bases separating them. This CDR3 has 16 amino acids. Per the germline V gene, CDR1 is SNHLY and CDR2 is FYNNEI. CDR3 protein: CASKGARTSGANVLTF. The CDR3 DNA sequence: TGTGCCAGCAAGGGTGCCCGGACCTCTGGGGCCAACGTCCTGACTTTC.

This clonotype was counted only a few times. The chain has TRBV4-1 and TRBJ2-1; D is perhaps TRBD1 or TRBD2 (5 bases each). V was pared by 7 bases and J by 7 bases, with 11 bases between. Germline CDR1 MGHRA, CDR2 YSYEKL. The CDR3 totals 12 residues. The CDR3 region is CASIGARNEQFF. The CDR3 DNA reads TGCGCCAGCATCGGGGCCCGTAATGAGCAGTTCTTC.

This clonotype has more than one count but fewer than ten. The chain carries TRBV19 and TRBJ1-2, with TRBD1 matching over 7 bases. J lost 5 bases, V lost 1 base, and 1 base had no gene match. Germline V CDR1 and CDR2: LNHDA, SQIVND (reference sequence). This CDR3 spans 13 amino acids. CDR3 residues: CASSIGTGYGYTF. The CDR3 nucleotides are TGTGCCAGTAGTATAGGGACAGGTTATGGCTACACCTTC.

The gene calls are TRBV6-6 and TRBJ2-1; D remains unclear. The V gene lost 0 bases and the J gene lost 0 bases, with 21 bases spanning the gap. The CDR3 is made up of 20 amino acids. CDR1 is MNHNY, CDR2 SVGAGI, per germline (reference sequence). CDR3 in DNA: TGTGCCAGCAGTTACTCCTCGCCGGCTTCGACACCCACCTCCTACAATGAGCAGTTCTTC. Encoded protein: CASSYSSPASTPTSYNEQFF.

V and J are TRBV6-2 or TRBV6-3 and TRBJ1-2; no definite D call. The V gene's germline CDR1 is MNHEY and CDR2 SVGEGT. The CDR3 loop spans 14 amino acids. Trimming left V 6 bases short and J 5 bases short, with 16 bases between. The CDR3 DNA is TGTGCCAGCAGGCCCGCTGGGCGCGGGTATGGCTACACCTTC. This gives the protein CASRPAGRGYGYTF.

This clonotype has just a few counts. The chain uses TRBV6-5 and TRBJ1-5; perhaps TRBD1 as D (6 bases). The CDR3 is 15 residues long. V lost 6 bases, J lost 3 bases, and 15 bases lay in between. Per the germline V gene, CDR1 is MNHEY and CDR2 is SVGAGI. The DNA for the CDR3 is TGTGCCAGCAGCCACGGAGGGGGTGACAATCAGCCCCAGCATTTT. Translated: CASSHGGGDNQPQHF.

The chain carries TRBV30 and TRBJ1-1; a possible D gene is TRBD1 (5 bases). This CDR3 is built from 11 residues. The germline V gene encodes CDR1 GTSNPN and CDR2 SVGIG (reference sequence). V was cut by 0 bases and J by 10 bases, with 9 bases left in between. DNA for the CDR3: TGTGCCTGGAGTGTACAGGAGGCAGCTTTCTTT. Translation gives CAWSVQEAAFF.

The sample holds a few counts of this clonotype. The chain uses TRBV15 and TRBJ1-3; D gene uncertain. Germline assignment: CDR1 LNHNV and CDR2 YYDKDF (reference sequence). V lost 1 base and J lost 0, with 13 bases in between. The CDR3 has 17 residues. CDR3 loop: CATSRAYVLDSGNTIYF. CDR3 sequence (DNA): TGTGCCACCAGCAGAGCTTATGTCCTCGACTCTGGAAACACCATATATTTT.

The genes are TRBV7-8 and TRBJ1-2; possibly TRBD1 for D (5 bases). Trimming removed 1 base at V and 8 bases at J, with 14 bases between. This CDR3 region has 14 residues. The germline CDR1 and CDR2 sequences are SGHVS and FQNEAQ. The CDR3 sequence is CASSLGWGSGGYTF. The DNA of the CDR3 is TGTGCCAGCAGCTTAGGTTGGGGGAGTGGCGGCTACACCTTC. Based on the CDR3 plus reference TRBV7-8 and TRBJ1-2, the full variable domain is GAGVSQSPRYKVAKRGQDVALRCDPISGHVSLFWYQQALGQGPEFLTYFQNEAQLDKSGLPSDRFFAERPEGSVSTLKIQRTQQEDSAVYLCASSLGWGSGGYTFGSGTRLTVV.

Many counts were recorded for this clonotype. CDR3 loop: CSVEPGRGDEAFF. The CDR3 DNA reads as TGCAGCGTTGAACCCGGCAGGGGGGATGAAGCTTTCTTT. V and J are TRBV29-1 and TRBJ1-1; 7 bases fit TRBD1. CDR1 SQVTM and CDR2 ANQGSEA come from the germline V gene. Losses at the gene ends were 2 bases for V and 7 bases for J; bases not matched to a gene: 7. CDR3 size: 13 residues.

This clonotype occurred many times. J is TRBJ2-5 and V is TRBV6-2 or TRBV6-3; TRBD2 is a possible D gene (6 bases). V lost 5 bases, J lost 2 bases, and 12 bases lay in between. The germline V gene encodes CDR1 MNHEY and CDR2 SVGEGT. The CDR3 is 14 residues long. The CDR3 sequence is CASSPEGGQETQYF. CDR3 sequence (DNA): TGTGCCAGCAGTCCCGAGGGAGGACAAGAGACCCAGTACTTC.

The chain couples TRBV7-2 to TRBJ2-1; TRBD1 or TRBD2 may be the D gene (6 bases each). V was pared by 6 bases and J by 5 bases, with 14 bases between. The CDR3 spans 14 residues. Germline V lookup: CDR1 SGHTA, CDR2 FQGNSA. CDR3 DNA sequence: TGTGCCAGCAGTTCGACGGGGGCTAACAATGAGCAGTTCTTC. This encodes CASSSTGANNEQFF.

V and J are TRBV7-2 and TRBJ1-1, with D possibly TRBD1 on 6 matching bases. The CDR3 has 15 amino acids. Germline V lookup: CDR1 SGHTA, CDR2 FQGNSA. Trimming shortened V by 1 base and J by 4 bases, and 13 bases separated the two germline ends. The CDR3 DNA reads as TGTGCCAGCAGCTTAGTCGGGGGCGCGGGCACTGAAGCTTTCTTT. The encoded protein is CASSLVGGAGTEAFF.

This clonotype was detected many times. The CDR3 loop is CASSRDGSSGGYETQYF. The CDR3, as DNA: TGTGCCAGCAGCCGAGACGGTTCTAGCGGGGGTTATGAGACCCAGTACTTC. The gene calls are TRBV4-2 and TRBJ2-5, with 10 nucleotides matching TRBD2. The germline V gene encodes CDR1 LGHNA and CDR2 YNFKEQ. The CDR3 has 17 residues. V trimming: 4 bases; J trimming: 5 bases; junction bases outside the gene matches: 13.

V usage is TRBV15 and J usage is TRBJ1-2; D call uncertain. In germline, CDR1 is LNHNV, CDR2 YYDKDF (reference sequence). The CDR3 totals 15 residues. Trimming took 5 bases from V and 6 from J, leaving 19 bases between them. CDR3 DNA sequence: TGTGCCACCAGCGAAAAAACCCGTTCCCGAGATGGCTACACCTTC. This codes for CATSEKTRSRDGYTF. The variable domain in full, with the rest retrieved from reference TRBV15 and TRBJ1-2, is DAMVIQNPRYQVTQFGKPVTLSCSQTLNHNVMYWYQQKSSQAPKLLFHYYDKDFNNEADTPDNFQSRRPNTSFCFLDIRSPGLGDTAMYLCATSEKTRSRDGYTFGSGTRLTVV.

V and J are TRBV9 and TRBJ2-3; 8 bases line up with TRBD2. This CDR3 has 16 amino acids. Germline assignment: CDR1 SGDLS and CDR2 YYNGEE. The J segment lost 5 bases and the V segment lost 0 bases, leaving 8 bases of the junction unmatched. The CDR3 spells CASSVVPAGVLDTQYF. DNA for the CDR3: TGTGCCAGCAGCGTAGTTCCAGCGGGGGTTTTAGATACGCAGTATTTT.

The rearrangement links TRBV6-2 or TRBV6-3 to TRBJ2-5; 7 nucleotides agree with TRBD1. The germline V gene has CDR1 MNHEY and CDR2 SVGEGT. The CDR3 contains 15 residues. Trimming at V came to 7 bases and at J to 5 bases, leaving 13 bases not matched to a gene. The CDR3 bases are TGTGCCAGCAAAATGACAGGGCAGGGATCGGAGACCCAGTACTTC. Translated, it gives CASKMTGQGSETQYF.

This clonotype was seen a handful of times. The CDR3 loop reads CATSRTGLGNQPQHF. CDR3 sequence (DNA): TGTGCCACCAGCAGAACGGGTCTTGGCAATCAGCCCCAGCATTTT. The gene calls are TRBV15 and TRBJ1-5; no firm D call. Trimming stripped 2 bases from V and 2 bases from J, with 10 bases between. CDR3 length: 15 residues. Germline assignment: CDR1 LNHNV and CDR2 YYDKDF (reference sequence).

J is TRBJ2-3 and V is TRBV10-3; 9 nucleotides align to TRBD1. Germline trimming cut 5 bases from V and 4 bases from J; bases unmatched to any gene: 7. The CDR3 runs 15 residues. Per germline, CDR1 ENHRY and CDR2 SYGVKD. The CDR3 nucleotides are TGTGCCATCAGTCTTGACAGGGGGTTTGCAGATACGCAGTATTTT. This encodes CAISLDRGFADTQYF.

This sequence joins TRBV20-1 and TRBJ2-2; 8 positions match TRBD2. Germline trimming cut 5 bases from V and 4 bases from J; bases unmatched to any gene: 9. CDR3 length equals 15 residues. The germline V gene encodes CDR1 DFQATT and CDR2 SNEGSKA (reference sequence). In DNA, the CDR3 is TGCAGTGCTTCCCCCCCGGGAGGGAGCACCGGGGAGCTGTTTTTT. This codes for CSASPPGGSTGELFF.

This clonotype was seen a few times. The chain recombines TRBV7-8 with TRBJ2-3; D is undetermined. Germline V gene sequence: CDR1 SGHVS, CDR2 FQNEAQ. The CDR3 totals 10 residues. Trimming pared 5 bases from V and 7 bases from J, leaving 4 bases between. CDR3 loop: CASSRNTQYF. The CDR3 DNA is TGTGCCAGCAGCCGTAATACGCAGTATTTT.

The V and J genes are TRBV15 and TRBJ1-5; the match to TRBD1 covers 9 bases. Per germline, CDR1 LNHNV and CDR2 YYDKDF (reference sequence). The junction had 9 bases not matched to a gene; V was cut back by 5 bases and J by 4 bases. The CDR3 sequence is 16 residues long. The CDR3 sequence: CATSRQGDRSNQPQHF. The CDR3 DNA follows: TGTGCCACCAGCCGACAGGGGGATAGGAGTAATCAGCCCCAGCATTTT.

V and J are TRBV7-9 and TRBJ2-7, with 9 bases matching TRBD2. The CDR3 totals 15 residues. V was pared by 5 bases and J by 6 bases, with 11 bases of the junction left unmatched. Germline V gene sequence: CDR1 SEHNR, CDR2 FQNEAQ (reference sequence). This CDR3 reads CASSSSGGKSIEQYF. CDR3 nucleotide sequence: TGTGCCAGCAGCAGTAGCGGGGGAAAGTCTATCGAGCAGTACTTC. The variable domain in full, with the rest retrieved from reference TRBV7-9 and TRBJ2-7, is DTGVSQNPRHKITKRGQNVTFRCDPISEHNRLYWYRQTLGQGPEFLTYFQNEAQLEKSRLLSDRFSAERPKGSFSTLEIQRTEQGDSAMYLCASSSSGGKSIEQYFGPGTRLTVT.

There are a few counts of this clonotype. The V gene is TRBV12-3 or TRBV12-4, the J gene TRBJ1-1, with D maybe TRBD1 (6 bases). V lost 7 bases to trimming and J lost 7 bases, with 16 bases between them. This CDR3 region has 13 residues. The DNA of the CDR3 is TGTGCCAGCACCCTAGGGGGGTCTGATGAAGCTTTCTTT. The encoded protein is CASTLGGSDEAFF.

V is TRBV7-8 and J is TRBJ2-2, with TRBD1 matching 9 bases. The CDR3 is 17 residues long. After removal of 5 bases from V and 6 bases from J, the junction contained 13 bases not matched to a gene. Germline V lookup: CDR1 SGHVS, CDR2 FQNEAQ. CDR3 residues: CASSGFPGQGFAGELFF. The CDR3 bases are TGTGCCAGCAGCGGATTTCCGGGACAGGGCTTCGCCGGGGAGCTGTTTTTT.

This clonotype was recorded a few times. V and J are TRBV4-3 and TRBJ2-7, with TRBD1 as a possible D gene (6 bases). CDR1 and CDR2 from the germline V gene are LGHNA and YSLEER. With 0 bases removed from V and 3 bases from J, the gap between germline ends came to 15 bases. CDR3 length: 16 amino acids. CDR3 sequence (DNA): TGCGCCAGCAGCCAAGACCGGACAGTAAAGGGCTACGAGCAGTACTTC. It codes for CASSQDRTVKGYEQYF.